These 5 T cell receptor beta chains share one sample of origin, sequenced in a study of a mutant IDH1 vaccine in newly diagnosed glioma. Time point of the sample: baseline, week 1 (first vaccination visit). The treatment: pre-vaccination baseline after standard-of-care therapy. Assay: immunoSEQ multiplex PCR; the TCRdb copy retains only in-frame clones and omits some. The data contain tens of thousands of clones, around 82% of them singletons. Sequencing used PBMCs, obtained from a glioma patient treated with radiotherapy, temozolomide or both. These receptors came from a woman aged 45 to 65 with glioma.

The rearrangement joins TRBV18 to TRBJ1-2, with a tentative D call TRBD1 (5 bases). The CDR3 runs to 11 residues. The V end was cut by 5 bases, the J end by 7 bases, with 8 bases between. Germline-derived CDR1 and CDR2 are KGHSH and LQKENI. CDR3 nucleotides: TGTGCCAGCTCAGCAGGGCTTGGCTACACCTTC. It codes for CASSAGLGYTF.

This clone appeared once. The gene calls are TRBV30 and TRBJ1-4; perhaps TRBD1 as D (6 bases). V was pared by 0 bases and J by 8 bases, with 19 bases between. Germline CDR1 reads GTSNPN; CDR2 reads SVGIG (reference sequence). This CDR3 has 16 amino acids. The CDR3 region is CAWSVGVFGTKEKLFF. The CDR3 coding sequence is TGTGCCTGGAGTGTCGGAGTATTTGGGACAAAGGAAAAACTGTTTTTT.

This rearrangement joins TRBV5-1 to TRBJ1-3; D gene uncertain. The better agreement between TRBJ2-2 and the DNA end casts doubt on the J call. CDR3 length equals 17 residues. The germline V gene encodes CDR1 SGHRS and CDR2 YFSETQ. The CDR3 spells CASRTAGYPSNTGELFF. The CDR3 DNA sequence: TGCGCCAGCAGAACAGCCGGCTACCCGTCGAACACCGGGGAGCTGTTTTTT.

The rearrangement joins TRBV7-3 to TRBJ2-3; D is undetermined. There are 12 residues in the CDR3. Germline V gene sequence: CDR1 SGHTA, CDR2 FQGTGA. V lost 5 bases to trimming and J lost 5 bases, with 8 bases between them. The CDR3: CASSPNLDTQYF. In DNA, the CDR3 is TGTGCCAGCAGCCCAAACTTAGATACGCAGTATTTT.

The chain recombines TRBV6-1 with TRBJ1-4; 9 bases fit TRBD1. J gave up 6 bases and V 6 bases, and 5 bases lay outside the gene matches. The CDR3 contains 14 residues. Germline loops: CDR1 MNHNS, CDR2 SASEGT. The CDR3 DNA follows: TGTGCCAGCAGGAGACAGGGGGGGGATGAAAAACTGTTTTTT. It encodes CASRRQGGDEKLFF.